The present T cell receptor (beta chain) was sequenced within a study of blood T cell repertoires in COVID-19. Study summary: Samples taken during acute and convalescent COVID-19 were collected in the United States, Italy and Spain. Sources were T cells, B-cell-depleted T cells, or PBMCs; the material itself was cDNA or gDNA.

Sequenced by immunoSEQ multiplex PCR; TCRdb stores in-frame clones only, minus some. The data hold about 88,000 clones, with over 75% observed a single time. Trimming took 0 bases from V and 5 from J; bases not matched to a gene: 2. CDR1 and CDR2 from the germline V gene are LGHDT and YNNKEL (reference sequence). The CDR3 has 14 amino acids. This sequence originates from a man older than 75 with acute or convalescent COVID-19. The chain recombines TRBV3-1 (or the pseudogene TRBV3-2) with TRBJ1-2; the match to TRBD1 covers 8 bases. Sample: peripheral blood. CDR3 loop: CASSQDRGQYGYTF. In DNA, the CDR3 is TGTGCCAGCAGCCAAGACAGGGGGCAGTATGGCTACACCTTC.